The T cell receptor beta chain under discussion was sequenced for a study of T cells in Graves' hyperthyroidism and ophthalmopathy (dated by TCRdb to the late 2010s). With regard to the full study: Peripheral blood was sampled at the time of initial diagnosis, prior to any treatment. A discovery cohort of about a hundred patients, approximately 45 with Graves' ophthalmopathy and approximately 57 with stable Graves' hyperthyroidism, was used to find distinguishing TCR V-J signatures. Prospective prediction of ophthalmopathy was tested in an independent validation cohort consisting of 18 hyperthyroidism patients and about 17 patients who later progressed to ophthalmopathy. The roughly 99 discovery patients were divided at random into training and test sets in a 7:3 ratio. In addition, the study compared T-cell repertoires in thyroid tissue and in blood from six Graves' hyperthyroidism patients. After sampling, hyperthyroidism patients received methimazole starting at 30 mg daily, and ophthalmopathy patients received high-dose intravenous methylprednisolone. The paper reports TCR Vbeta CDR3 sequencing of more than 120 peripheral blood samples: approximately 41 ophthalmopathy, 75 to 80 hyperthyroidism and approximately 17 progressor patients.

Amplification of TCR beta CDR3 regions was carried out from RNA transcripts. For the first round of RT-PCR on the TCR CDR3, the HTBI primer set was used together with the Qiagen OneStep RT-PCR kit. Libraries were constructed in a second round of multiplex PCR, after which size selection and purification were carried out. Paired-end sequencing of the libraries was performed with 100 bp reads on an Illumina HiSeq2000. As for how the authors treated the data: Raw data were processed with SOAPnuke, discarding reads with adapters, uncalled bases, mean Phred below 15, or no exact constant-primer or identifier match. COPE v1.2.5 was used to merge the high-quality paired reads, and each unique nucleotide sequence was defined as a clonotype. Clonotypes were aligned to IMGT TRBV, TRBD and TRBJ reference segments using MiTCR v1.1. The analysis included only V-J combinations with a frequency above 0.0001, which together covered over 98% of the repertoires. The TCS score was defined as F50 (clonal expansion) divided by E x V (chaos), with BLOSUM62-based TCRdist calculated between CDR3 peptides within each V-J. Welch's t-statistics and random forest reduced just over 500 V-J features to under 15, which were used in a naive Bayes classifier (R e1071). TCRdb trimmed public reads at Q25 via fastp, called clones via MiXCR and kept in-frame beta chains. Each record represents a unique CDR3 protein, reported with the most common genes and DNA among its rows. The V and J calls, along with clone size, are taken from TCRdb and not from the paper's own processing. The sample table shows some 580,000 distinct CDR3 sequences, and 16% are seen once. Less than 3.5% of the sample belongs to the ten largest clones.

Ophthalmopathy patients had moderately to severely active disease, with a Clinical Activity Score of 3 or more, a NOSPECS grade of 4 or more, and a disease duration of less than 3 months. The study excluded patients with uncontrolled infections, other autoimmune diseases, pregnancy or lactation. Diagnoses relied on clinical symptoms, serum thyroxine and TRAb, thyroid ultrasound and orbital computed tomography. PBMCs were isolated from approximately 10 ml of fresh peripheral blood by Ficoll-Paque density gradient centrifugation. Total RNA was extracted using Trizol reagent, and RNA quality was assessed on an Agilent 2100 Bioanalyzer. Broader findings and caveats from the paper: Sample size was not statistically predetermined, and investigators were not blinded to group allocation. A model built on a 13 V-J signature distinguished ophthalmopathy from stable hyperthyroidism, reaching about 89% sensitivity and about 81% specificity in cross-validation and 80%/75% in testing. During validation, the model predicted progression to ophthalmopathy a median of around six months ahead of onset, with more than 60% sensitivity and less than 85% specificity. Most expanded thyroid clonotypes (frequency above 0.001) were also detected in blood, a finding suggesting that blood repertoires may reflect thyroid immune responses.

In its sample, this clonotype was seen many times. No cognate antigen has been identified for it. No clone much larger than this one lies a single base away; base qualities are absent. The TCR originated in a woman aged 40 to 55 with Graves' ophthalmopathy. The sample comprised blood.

CDR3 reads: CASSQDRMTQYF. At the DNA level, the sequence is TGTGCCAGCAGCCAAGATCGAATGACCCAGTACTTC. The V and J segments used are TRBV3-1 and TRBJ2-5; the D gene cannot be named for sure. The CDR3 starts with the cysteine, ends with the phenylalanine, and has 12 residues. Only CDR3 DNA is held: 36 bases, read in frame from base 1. Trimming takes 0 bases from V and 7 bases from J, and the germline ends sit 6 bases apart. According to the germline V gene (reference sequence), CDR1 reads LGHDT and CDR2 reads YNNKEL.